Shown below are 4 T cell receptor beta chains from a single sample sequenced in a study of regulatory T cells in long-lasting Graves disease. Time point in this sample: persistent/refractory GD, antithyroid drugs over 5 years with positive TRAb. PBMCs provided the RNA from which the TCR library was made. Sequencing libraries for TCR beta were prepared with iRepertoire HTBI primers and Arm-PCR of CDR3 regions. TCRdb fed the multiplex PCR reads into MiXCR, producing one record per CDR3 protein. This table holds around 300,000 distinct CDR3 sequences, 20% to 25% found once. Sample: peripheral blood mononuclear cells (PBMCs), taken when the disease was refractory, from a patient treated with antithyroid drugs. The receptors shown here come from a female donor with Graves disease.

This clonotype has only a few counts. The V call is TRBV9, the J call TRBJ2-2; D gene ambiguous. The germline V and J ends were trimmed by 3 bases and 7 bases, with 4 bases remaining between them. The CDR3 loop spans 11 amino acids. CDR1 and CDR2 (germline): SGDLS, YYNGEE. CDR3 coding DNA: TGTGCCAGCAGCGCTGGCGGGGAGCTGTTTTTT. Amino acids: CASSAGGELFF.

This clonotype appeared a few times. This chain joins TRBV4-1 and TRBJ1-1, with D tentatively TRBD1 (6 bases). Between the trimmed V and J ends, which lost 2 bases and 0 bases, there was a span of 10 bases. Germline assignment: CDR1 MGHRA and CDR2 YSYEKL. The CDR3 runs 15 residues. This chain's CDR3 is CASSQSDRMNTEAFF. CDR3 DNA sequence: TGCGCCAGCAGCCAAAGTGACAGGATGAACACTGAAGCTTTCTTT.

This clonotype has a handful of counts. The chain links TRBV19 to TRBJ2-2, with 11 bases that match TRBD1. This CDR3 is built from 16 residues. Germline V gives CDR1 LNHDA, CDR2 SQIVND (reference sequence). J gave up 4 bases and V 9 bases, and 10 bases lay outside the gene matches. This CDR3 is CASRAGTGGRTGELFF. CDR3 DNA: TGTGCCAGCAGAGCTGGGACAGGGGGTCGCACCGGGGAGCTGTTTTTT.

The rearrangement links TRBV12-5 to TRBJ2-5, with TRBD2 identical over 8 bases. This CDR3 has 16 amino acids. Trimming at V came to 5 bases and at J to 0 bases, leaving 8 bases not matched to a gene. Germline V gene sequence: CDR1 LGHNT, CDR2 FRNRAP. The CDR3, as DNA: TGTGCTAGTGGTGCTGGGGCGGGAGGCGACCAAGAGACCCAGTACTTC. Protein: CASGAGAGGDQETQYF.